These T cell receptor beta chains were read from a single sample in a study of T cells in Graves' hyperthyroidism and ophthalmopathy. Using its own MiXCR run on the multiplex PCR reads, TCRdb lists one record per CDR3 protein. The sample contains under 250,000 distinct CDR3 sequences, about 24% of which appear only once. The sample comprised blood. These receptors came from a woman in her thirties or forties with Graves' ophthalmopathy. The CDR3 runs from the conserved cysteine through the conserved F or W. D genes are given only for firm matches. Clone size is given for some rows only: seen once, a few or many times, or a class if the clone is expanded.

>many|TRBD1|TRBV20-1|TRBJ2-2
TGCAGTGCTAGAGATCGACAGGGGGACACCGGGGAGCTGTTTTTT
CSARDRQGDTGELFF
>many|TRBD2|TRBV7-3|TRBJ2-5
TGTGCCAGCAGCTTAACCCCGACCGGGACTAGCGGGAGTTATTTGGAAGAGACCCAGTACTTC
CASSLTPTGTSGSYLEETQYF
>many|TRBD1|TRBV30|TRBJ1-6
TGTGCCTGGACCCTAGGACAGGGGGGTTCACCCCTCCACTTT
CAWTLGQGGSPLHF
>-|-|TRBV6-2/TRBV6-3|TRBJ1-1
TGTGCCAGCAGTTACTTCGGAACGAACACTGAAGCTTTCTTT
CASSYFGTNTEAFF
>many|-|TRBV12-3/TRBV12-4|TRBJ1-5
TGTGCCAGCAGTATTAATAGCAATCAGCCCCAGCATTTT
CASSINSNQPQHF
>few|-|TRBV6-1|TRBJ1-1
TGTGCCAGCAGTGATCGGGGCCAGGGCGCTACCGCTTTCTTT
CASSDRGQGATAFF
>many|TRBD2|TRBV30|TRBJ2-2
TGTGCCTGGAGCATAGCGGGGGGGAACACCGGGGAGCTGTTTTTT
CAWSIAGGNTGELFF
>many|-|TRBV2|TRBJ2-7
TGTGCCAGCAGCCCCCCATCCCAGCGCTACGAGCAGTACTTC
CASSPPSQRYEQYF
>many|-|TRBV19|TRBJ1-2
TGTGCCAGTAGGGGGGCTCTAGGAGGCTACACCTTC
CASRGALGGYTF
>few|-|TRBV19|TRBJ1-5
TGTGCCAGTAGTATAATGGGGGGTAATCAGCCCCAGCATTTT
CASSIMGGNQPQHF
>many|TRBD2|TRBV6-1|TRBJ2-2
TGTGCCAGCAGAATCCTGACTAGCGGGCCCGGGGAGCTGTTTTTT
CASRILTSGPGELFF
>many|TRBD1|TRBV9|TRBJ2-3
TGTGCCAGCAGCGAAGCGACAGGGCGGACAGATACGCAGTATTTT
CASSEATGRTDTQYF
>once|-|TRBV6-5|TRBJ2-7
TGTGCCAGCAGTTACTCGATTCCGGGAGCGGACTCCTACGAGCAGTACTTC
CASSYSIPGADSYEQYF
>many|TRBD1|TRBV28|TRBJ1-1
TGTGCCAGCAGTTTAAACCAGGGGGTTGAAGCTTTCTTT
CASSLNQGVEAFF
>-|-|TRBV6-1|TRBJ1-1
TGTGCCAGCAGTCCTGAAAGGACAGCGAAGAACACTGAAGCTTTCTTT
CASSPERTAKNTEAFF
>few|-|TRBV6-5|TRBJ2-5
TGTGCCAGCAGTTACTCGCCGGGACGGATGTACCAAGAGACCCAGTACTTC
CASSYSPGRMYQETQYF
>many|TRBD1|TRBV30|TRBJ2-5
TGTGCCTGGAGTGTACCGGGACAGGGGCAAGAGACCCAGTACTTC
CAWSVPGQGQETQYF
>many|TRBD1|TRBV6-4|TRBJ2-7
TGTGCCAGCAGCCCCCCCCCGGGGACAGGATTCTCCTACGAGCAGTACTTC
CASSPPPGTGFSYEQYF
>many|TRBD1|TRBV12-3/TRBV12-4|TRBJ2-7
TGTGCCAGCAGCCCGGGACAGGGGGCGACCTACGAGCAGTACTTC
CASSPGQGATYEQYF
>many|-|TRBV7-8|TRBJ2-7
TGTGCCAGCAGCTTAGCGATAAGCTACGAGCAGTACTTC
CASSLAISYEQYF
>-|TRBD1|TRBV3-1|TRBJ2-5
TGTGCCAGCAGCCAAGACCTCCGGGACAGGGCGAACCAAGAGACCCAGTACTTC
CASSQDLRDRANQETQYF
>many|TRBD2|TRBV20-1|TRBJ2-7
TGCAGTGCTAGCTTGCGGGGGGAGCAGTACTTC
CSASLRGEQYF
>medium-sized|TRBD2|TRBV6-6|TRBJ2-4
TGTGCCAGCAGCAACCAAGCGGGAGGGGGCAAAAACATTCAGTACTTC
CASSNQAGGGKNIQYF
>-|-|TRBV6-1|TRBJ1-4
TGTGCCAGCAGAGAACAGTTATGGGGGGAAAAACTGTTTTTT
CASREQLWGEKLFF
>many|-|TRBV12-3/TRBV12-4|TRBJ2-2
TGTGCCAGCAGTCCGACAGGGACTAGGACCGGGGAGCTGTTTTTT
CASSPTGTRTGELFF
>few|TRBD1|TRBV6-1|TRBJ2-7
TGTGCCAGCAGCTTGTCCCTTAGGACAGGTACCTACGAGCAGTACTTC
CASSLSLRTGTYEQYF
>-|-|TRBV27|TRBJ2-1
TGTGCCAGCAGTGCCCCGGGTAGCGGGACAGGCAATGAGCAGTTCTTC
CASSAPGSGTGNEQFF